This TCR beta chain appears in the sequencing data of a study of blood T cell repertoires in COVID-19. Study-wide context: Some COVID-19 samples were acute and others convalescent; all came from the United States, Italy and Spain. From T cells, B-cell-depleted T cells, or PBMCs came the material, which was cDNA or gDNA.

Trimming cost V 0 bases and J 0 bases, with 12 bases left between them. The CDR3 length is 17 residues. Per germline, CDR1 MNHEY and CDR2 SVGEGT. Some clones are missing from TCRdb's copy, which holds only in-frame ones; the method was immunoSEQ multiplex PCR. Here the sample spans 200,000 or so clones, 80% to 90% being singletons. The V gene is TRBV6-2 or TRBV6-3, the J gene TRBJ1-3; D uncertain. The clonotype was recovered from a man in his forties who had recovered from COVID-19. Sequences were obtained from peripheral blood. This CDR3 is CASSYSRMSSSGNTIYF. CDR3 bases: TGTGCCAGCAGTTACTCGAGGATGTCGAGCTCTGGAAACACCATATATTTT.